The sequence of this T cell receptor beta chain was determined in a study of cytomegalovirus exposure and HLA in healthy donors. Whole-study results and caveats: Earlier analysis yielded a pattern in which most TCR beta V segments were productive about 90% or about 30% of the time.

Amplification used 60 Vbeta primers and 13 Jbeta primers. Assay: immunoSEQ multiplex PCR; the TCRdb copy retains only in-frame clones and omits some. The table shows fewer than 200,000 clones, with approximately 77% occurring only once. Only a few counts were recorded for this clone. Its target is unknown. One end of the junction fails to match germline, which may point to a read error. Germline V gene lookup returns CDR1 SGHVS and CDR2 FQNEAQ. The CDR3 has 14 residues. The chain is built from TRBV7-8 and TRBJ2-7; possibly TRBD2 for D (6 bases). The sequencing sample was made of PBMCs. The source of this sequence is a man aged 18-30 years in good health and CMV-seronegative. In nucleotides, the CDR3 is TGTGCCAGCAGCTTAAGTAGTAGCGGCTACAAGCAGTACTTC. Protein sequence: CASSLSSSGYKQYF.